What follows describes a single T cell receptor beta chain. The repertoire was sequenced with immunoSEQ multiplex PCR; TCRdb's copy has only in-frame clones and lacks some. The sample has approximately 5,400 clones; 72% are singletons. This sample was included in a study of T cells in pancreatic ductal adenocarcinoma. Surgery without prior neoadjuvant therapy was the treatment of the selected pancreatic ductal adenocarcinoma patients. There are 13 residues in the CDR3. Germline V gives CDR1 WSHSY, CDR2 SAAADI. After removal of 6 bases from V and 3 bases from J, the junction contained 4 bases not matched to a gene.

This clonotype was sampled from a human donor with pancreatic ductal adenocarcinoma. Sequences were obtained from pancreatic tumor tissue. J is TRBJ1-1 and V is TRBV10-2; 7 bases are a match to TRBD1. The CDR3 loop is CASRWDSYTEAFF. CDR3 sequence (DNA): TGCGCCAGCAGATGGGACAGCTACACTGAAGCTTTCTTT.